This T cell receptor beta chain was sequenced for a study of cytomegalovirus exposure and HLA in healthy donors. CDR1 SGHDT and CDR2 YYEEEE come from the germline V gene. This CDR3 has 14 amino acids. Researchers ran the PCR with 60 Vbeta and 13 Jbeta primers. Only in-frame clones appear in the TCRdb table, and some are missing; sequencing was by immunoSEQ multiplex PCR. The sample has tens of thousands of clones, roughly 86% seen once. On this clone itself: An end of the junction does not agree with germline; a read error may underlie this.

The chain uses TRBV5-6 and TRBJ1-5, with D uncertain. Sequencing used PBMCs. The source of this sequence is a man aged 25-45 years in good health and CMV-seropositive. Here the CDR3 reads CASSSGYSNQPQHF. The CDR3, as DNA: TGTGCCAGCAGCTCTGGGTACAGCAATCAGCCCCAGCATTTC.